The rows below give T cell receptor beta chains drawn from one sample of a study of PD-1 blockade in classical Hodgkin lymphoma. Clones were read by immunoSEQ multiplex PCR, and TCRdb kept only the in-frame ones, dropping some. The table lists tens of thousands of clones, 60% to 85% of them singletons. This specimen was peripheral blood mononuclear cells (PBMCs), taken at baseline. The receptors derive from a human donor with classical Hodgkin lymphoma. Each CDR3 is given with its conserved first and last residue. Fields, in order: D gene, V gene, clone size, J gene, CDR3 protein, CDR3 DNA. A D gene is named only where the DNA matches it firmly. Clone size appears in some rows only: once, few, many, or a class for an expanded clone.

TRBD2,TRBV7-6,.,TRBJ2-1,CASSFRSGGSDEQFF,TGTGCCAGCAGCTTCCGCAGCGGGGGGAGTGATGAGCAGTTCTTC
TRBD1,TRBV6-6,.,TRBJ1-1,CASIPGQGLEAFF,TGTGCCAGCATTCCGGGACAGGGGCTTGAAGCTTTCTTT
TRBD1,TRBV7-9,once,TRBJ2-1,CASSARPGQGIFNEQFF,TGTGCCAGCAGCGCAAGACCGGGACAGGGAATTTTTAATGAGCAGTTCTTC
TRBD1,TRBV5-5,.,TRBJ2-2,CASSKQGAHTGELFF,TGTGCCAGCAGCAAACAGGGGGCGCACACCGGGGAGCTGTTTTTT
TRBD1,TRBV19,few,TRBJ1-1,CASSGLSRGLHTEAFF,TGTGCCAGTAGTGGACTGTCTAGGGGGCTACATACTGAAGCTTTCTTT
TRBD1,TRBV7-9,.,TRBJ1-5,CASSRSGGVGDNQPQHF,TGTGCCAGCAGCCGTTCAGGGGGGGTTGGTGACAATCAGCCCCAGCATTTT
.,TRBV18,.,TRBJ2-1,CASSPSSPPYNEQFF,TGTGCCAGCTCTCCCTCGAGTCCTCCCTACAATGAGCAGTTCTTC
TRBD1,TRBV6-5,.,TRBJ1-2,CASSYPTGLGYTF,TGTGCCAGCAGTTACCCGACAGGGTTAGGCTACACCTTC
.,TRBV9,.,TRBJ2-3,CASSVGPDTQYF,TGTGCCAGCAGCGTAGGCCCAGATACGCAGTATTTT
.,TRBV23-1,few,TRBJ1-6,CASSQWGGNSPLHF,TGCGCCAGCAGTCAATGGGGGGGAAATTCACCCCTCCACTTT
TRBD2,TRBV9,.,TRBJ2-7,CASSLADTYEQYF,TGTGCCAGCAGCCTAGCGGATACCTACGAGCAGTACTTC
TRBD1,TRBV15,few,TRBJ2-7,CATSGLTGENAYEQYF,TGTGCCACCAGCGGGCTTACAGGGGAAAATGCCTACGAGCAGTACTTC
.,TRBV9,.,TRBJ2-5,CASSVEDGLRTQYF,TGTGCCAGCAGCGTAGAAGACGGACTTCGGACCCAGTACTTC
.,TRBV4-1,.,TRBJ2-2,CASSPGAGELFF,TGCGCCAGCAGCCCAGGAGCCGGGGAGCTGTTTTTT
.,TRBV19,.,TRBJ2-7,CASSILGGTYEQYF,TGTGCCAGTAGTATACTGGGCGGGACATACGAGCAGTACTTT
.,TRBV28,few,TRBJ1-1,CASSLFAEAFF,TGTGCCAGCAGTTTATTCGCTGAAGCTTTCTTT
TRBD1,TRBV7-9,.,TRBJ1-2,CASSSGTGEYGYTF,TGTGCCAGCAGCTCCGGGACAGGGGAGTATGGCTACACCTTC
.,TRBV6-6,.,TRBJ2-7,CASSFEREQYF,TGTGCCAGCAGTTTTGAACGCGAGCAGTACTTC
.,TRBV4-3,.,TRBJ2-7,CASSQDATGIYEQYF,TGCGCCAGCAGCCAAGACGCTACAGGGATTTACGAGCAGTACTTC
.,TRBV7-8,.,TRBJ1-3,CASSLRSAARNTIYF,TGTGCCAGCAGCTTACGGTCGGCGGCCCGAAACACCATATATTTT
.,TRBV6-5,.,TRBJ1-2,CASCPRPAVGYTF,TGTGCCAGTTGTCCCCGACCCGCCGTGGGCTACACCTTC
.,TRBV7-8,.,TRBJ2-5,CASSSLGGGGLAGETQYF,TGTGCCAGCAGCTCTCTTGGAGGGGGGGGACTGGCGGGCGAGACCCAGTACTTC
.,TRBV19,.,TRBJ2-7,CASSMDSPGPEQYF,TGTGCCAGTAGTATGGACAGCCCAGGACCCGAGCAGTACTTC
.,TRBV7-9,.,TRBJ2-3,CASSIVTDTQYF,TGTGCCAGCAGCATAGTCACAGATACGCAGTATTTT
.,TRBV4-3,.,TRBJ2-2,CASSQVLNTGELFF,TGCGCCAGCAGCCAAGTCCTAAACACCGGGGAGCTGTTTTTT
.,TRBV27,.,TRBJ1-1,CASIISGGGGTEAFF,TGTGCCAGCATCATCTCGGGGGGGGGAGGCACTGAAGCTTTCTTT
.,TRBV9,.,TRBJ1-1,CASTRDMNTEAFF,TGTGCCAGCACCAGGGACATGAACACTGAAGCTTTCTTT
TRBD1,TRBV9,.,TRBJ2-3,CASSVAQGDTDTQYF,TGTGCCAGCAGCGTAGCCCAGGGGGACACAGATACGCAGTATTTT
TRBD1,TRBV9,.,TRBJ1-6,CASSGGTGHSPLHF,TGTGCCAGCAGCGGGGGGACAGGTCATTCACCCCTCCACTTT
.,TRBV6-5,.,TRBJ2-7,CASSPGGGRPYF,TGTGCCAGCAGCCCCGGGGGCGGGAGACCGTACTTC
.,TRBV4-2,.,TRBJ2-1,CASNSGTLENEQFF,TGTGCCAGTAACTCCGGGACCCTCGAGAATGAGCAGTTCTTC
TRBD1,TRBV18,few,TRBJ1-1,CASSPVDRGLNTEAFF,TGTGCCAGCTCACCAGTCGACAGGGGGCTGAACACTGAAGCTTTCTTT
.,TRBV25-1,.,TRBJ2-6,CASSERAKGESGANVLTF,TGTGCCAGCAGTGAACGGGCGAAGGGAGAATCTGGGGCCAACGTCCTGACTTTC
.,TRBV15,.,TRBJ1-5,CATSIPRPVPRFKPQHF,TGTGCCACCAGCATCCCAAGACCGGTACCCCGGTTCAAGCCCCAGCATTTT
.,TRBV19,.,TRBJ2-7,CASSRWTTNQPILYEQYF,TGTGCCAGTAGTAGGTGGACGACCAACCAGCCAATACTCTACGAGCAGTACTTC
TRBD2,TRBV25-1,once,TRBJ2-1,CASSGTRDEQFF,TGTGCCAGCAGTGGGACTAGAGATGAGCAGTTCTTC
.,TRBV4-3,.,TRBJ1-1,CASSLSGDNTEAFF,TGCGCCAGCAGCCTTTCAGGGGACAACACTGAAGCTTTCTTT
.,TRBV28,.,TRBJ2-7,CASNGGRGYEQYF,TGTGCCAGCAACGGGGGACGGGGCTACGAGCAGTACTTC
TRBD1,TRBV27,.,TRBJ2-2,CASSPGTGNTGELFF,TGTGCCAGCAGTCCCGGGACAGGCAACACCGGGGAGCTGTTTTTT
.,TRBV7-9,.,TRBJ2-7,CASSLEDSSYEQYF,TGTGCCAGCAGCTTAGAGGACAGCTCCTACGAGCAGTACTTC